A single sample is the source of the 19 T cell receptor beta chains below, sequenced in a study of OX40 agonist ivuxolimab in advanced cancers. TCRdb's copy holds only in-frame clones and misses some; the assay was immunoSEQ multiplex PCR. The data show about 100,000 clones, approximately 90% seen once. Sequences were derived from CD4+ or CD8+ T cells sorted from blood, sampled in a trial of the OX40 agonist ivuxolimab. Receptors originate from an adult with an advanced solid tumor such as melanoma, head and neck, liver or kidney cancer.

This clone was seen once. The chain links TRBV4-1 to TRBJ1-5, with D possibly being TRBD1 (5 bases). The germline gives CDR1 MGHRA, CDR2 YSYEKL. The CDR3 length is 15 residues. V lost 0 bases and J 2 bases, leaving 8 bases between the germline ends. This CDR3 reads CASSQEGVGNQPQHF. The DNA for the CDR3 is TGCGCCAGCAGCCAAGAAGGGGTAGGCAATCAGCCCCAGCATTTT.

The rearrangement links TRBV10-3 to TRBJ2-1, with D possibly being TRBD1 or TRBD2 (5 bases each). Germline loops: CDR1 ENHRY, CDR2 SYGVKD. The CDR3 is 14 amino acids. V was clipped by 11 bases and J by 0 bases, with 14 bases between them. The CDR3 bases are TGTGCCTCCAGGGCGGGTAACTCCTACAATGAGCAGTTCTTC. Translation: CASRAGNSYNEQFF.

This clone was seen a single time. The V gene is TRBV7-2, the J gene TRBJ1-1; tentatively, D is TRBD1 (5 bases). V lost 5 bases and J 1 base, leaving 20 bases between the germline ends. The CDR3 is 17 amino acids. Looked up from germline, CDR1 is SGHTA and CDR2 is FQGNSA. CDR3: CASSPSIVGRGNTEAFF. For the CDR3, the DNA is TGTGCCAGCAGCCCGTCAATTGTGGGGCGGGGGAACACTGAAGCTTTCTTT.

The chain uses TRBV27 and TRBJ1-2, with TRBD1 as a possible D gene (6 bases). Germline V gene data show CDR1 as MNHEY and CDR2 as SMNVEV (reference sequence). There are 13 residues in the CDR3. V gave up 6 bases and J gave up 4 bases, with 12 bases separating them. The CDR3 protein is CASRRTASYGYTF. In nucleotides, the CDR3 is TGTGCCAGCAGGCGGACAGCGTCCTATGGCTACACCTTC.

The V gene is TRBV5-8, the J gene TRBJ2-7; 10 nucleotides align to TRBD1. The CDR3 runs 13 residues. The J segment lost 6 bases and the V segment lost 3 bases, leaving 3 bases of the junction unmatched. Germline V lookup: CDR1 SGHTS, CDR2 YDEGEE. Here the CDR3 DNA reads TGTGCCAGCAGCTCCCGGGACAGGGGCGAGCAGTACTTC. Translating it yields CASSSRDRGEQYF.

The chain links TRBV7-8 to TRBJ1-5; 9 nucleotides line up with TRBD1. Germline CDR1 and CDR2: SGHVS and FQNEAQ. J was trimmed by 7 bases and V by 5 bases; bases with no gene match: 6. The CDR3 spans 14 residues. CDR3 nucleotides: TGTGCCAGCAGCGTACAGGGGGCAGAACAGCCCCAGCATTTT. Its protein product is CASSVQGAEQPQHF.

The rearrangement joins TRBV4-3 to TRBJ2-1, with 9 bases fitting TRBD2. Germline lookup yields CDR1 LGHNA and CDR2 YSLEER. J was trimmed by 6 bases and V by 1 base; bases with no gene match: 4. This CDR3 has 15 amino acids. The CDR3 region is CASSQVATSGNEQFF. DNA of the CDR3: TGCGCCAGCAGCCAAGTTGCGACTAGCGGCAATGAGCAGTTCTTC.

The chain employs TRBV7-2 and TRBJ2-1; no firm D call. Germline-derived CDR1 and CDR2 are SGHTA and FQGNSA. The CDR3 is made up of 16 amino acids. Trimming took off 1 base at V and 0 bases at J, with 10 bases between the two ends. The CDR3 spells CASSLGIVDSYNEQFF. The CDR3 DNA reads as TGTGCCAGCAGCTTAGGCATAGTAGACTCCTACAATGAGCAGTTCTTC.

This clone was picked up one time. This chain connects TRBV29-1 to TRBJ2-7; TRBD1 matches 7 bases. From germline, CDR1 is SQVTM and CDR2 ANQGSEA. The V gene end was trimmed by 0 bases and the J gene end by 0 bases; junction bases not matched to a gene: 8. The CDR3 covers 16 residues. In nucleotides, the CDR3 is TGCAGCGTTGAAGATCGGAAGGGGGCCAGCTCCTACGAGCAGTACTTC. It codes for CSVEDRKGASSYEQYF.

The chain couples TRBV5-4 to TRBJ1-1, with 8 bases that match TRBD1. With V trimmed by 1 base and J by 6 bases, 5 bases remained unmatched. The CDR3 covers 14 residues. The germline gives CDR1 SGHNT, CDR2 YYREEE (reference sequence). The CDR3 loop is CASSLLTGEAEAFF. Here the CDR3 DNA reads TGTGCCAGCAGCTTGTTGACAGGGGAGGCTGAAGCTTTCTTT.

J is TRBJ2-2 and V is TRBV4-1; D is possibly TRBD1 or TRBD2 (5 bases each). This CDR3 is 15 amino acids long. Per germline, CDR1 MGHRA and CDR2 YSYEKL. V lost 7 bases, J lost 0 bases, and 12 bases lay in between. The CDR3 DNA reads TGCGCCAGCATGGTTGAGGGGTCGAACACCGGGGAGCTGTTTTTT. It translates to CASMVEGSNTGELFF.

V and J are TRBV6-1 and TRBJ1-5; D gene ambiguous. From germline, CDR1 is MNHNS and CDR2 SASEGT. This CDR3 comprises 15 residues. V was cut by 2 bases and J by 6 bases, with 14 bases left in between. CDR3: CASSERRSGGQPQHF. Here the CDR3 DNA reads TGTGCCAGCAGTGAAAGACGGTCAGGAGGTCAGCCCCAGCATTTT.

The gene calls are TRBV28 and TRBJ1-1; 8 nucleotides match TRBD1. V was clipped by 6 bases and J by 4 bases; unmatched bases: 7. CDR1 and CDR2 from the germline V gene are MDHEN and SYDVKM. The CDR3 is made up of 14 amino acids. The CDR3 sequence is CASSHPTGVTEAFF. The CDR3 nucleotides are TGTGCCAGCAGCCATCCGACAGGGGTCACTGAAGCTTTCTTT.

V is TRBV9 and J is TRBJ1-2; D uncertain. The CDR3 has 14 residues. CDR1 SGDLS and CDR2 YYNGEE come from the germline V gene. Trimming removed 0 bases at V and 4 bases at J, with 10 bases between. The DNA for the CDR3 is TGTGCCAGCAGCGTAGAGAGTAACCTCTATGGCTACACCTTC. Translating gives CASSVESNLYGYTF.

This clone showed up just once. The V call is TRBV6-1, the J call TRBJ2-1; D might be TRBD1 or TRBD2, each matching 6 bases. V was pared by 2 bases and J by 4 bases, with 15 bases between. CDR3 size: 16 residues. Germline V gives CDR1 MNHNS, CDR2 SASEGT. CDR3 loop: CASSESRGTWYNEQFF. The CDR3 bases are TGTGCCAGCAGTGAAAGTCGCGGGACATGGTACAATGAGCAGTTCTTC.

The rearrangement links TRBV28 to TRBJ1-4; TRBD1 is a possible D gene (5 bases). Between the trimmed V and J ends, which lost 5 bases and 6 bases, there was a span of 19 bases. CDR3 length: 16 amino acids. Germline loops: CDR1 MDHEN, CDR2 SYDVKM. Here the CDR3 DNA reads TGTGCCAGCAGTGGAAAATGGGGGGTTCTGGATGAAAAACTGTTTTTT. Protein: CASSGKWGVLDEKLFF.

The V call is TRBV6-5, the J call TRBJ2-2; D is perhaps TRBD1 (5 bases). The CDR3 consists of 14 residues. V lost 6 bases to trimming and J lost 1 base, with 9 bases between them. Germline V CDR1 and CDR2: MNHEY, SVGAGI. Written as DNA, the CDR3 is TGTGCCAGCAGCCCCGACAGGAACACCGGGGAGCTGTTTTTT. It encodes CASSPDRNTGELFF.

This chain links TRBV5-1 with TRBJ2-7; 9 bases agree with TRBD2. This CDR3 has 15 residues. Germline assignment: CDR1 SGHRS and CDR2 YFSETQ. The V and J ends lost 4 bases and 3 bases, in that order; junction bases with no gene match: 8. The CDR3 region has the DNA TGCGCCAGCAGCCCACCGGGACTAGCTATCTACGAGCAGTACTTC. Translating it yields CASSPPGLAIYEQYF.

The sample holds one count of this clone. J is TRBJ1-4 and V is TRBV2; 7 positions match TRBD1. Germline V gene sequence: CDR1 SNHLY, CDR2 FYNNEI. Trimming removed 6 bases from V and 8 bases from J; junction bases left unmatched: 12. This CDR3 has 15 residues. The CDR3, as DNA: TGTGCCAGCAGCGTCGAGGGGGCGGAGGGCGAAAAACTGTTTTTT. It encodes CASSVEGAEGEKLFF.